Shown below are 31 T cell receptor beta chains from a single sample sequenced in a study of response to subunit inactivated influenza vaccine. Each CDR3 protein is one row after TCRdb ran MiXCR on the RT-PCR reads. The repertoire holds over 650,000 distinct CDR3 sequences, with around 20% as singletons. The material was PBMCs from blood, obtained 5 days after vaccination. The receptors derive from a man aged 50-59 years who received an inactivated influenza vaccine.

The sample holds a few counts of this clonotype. The DNA of the CDR3 is TGTGCCAGCAAACCTCCAAATCAGCCCCAGCATTTT. The encoded protein is CASKPPNQPQHF. The chain has TRBV6-2 or TRBV6-3 and TRBJ1-5; D ambiguous. The CDR3 extends over 12 amino acids. Germline CDR1 and CDR2: MNHEY and SVGEGT. V was pared by 7 bases and J by 4 bases, with 8 bases between.

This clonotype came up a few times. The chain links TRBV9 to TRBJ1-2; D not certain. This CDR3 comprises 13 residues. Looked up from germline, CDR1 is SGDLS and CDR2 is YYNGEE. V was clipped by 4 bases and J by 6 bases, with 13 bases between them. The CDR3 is CASSQGLSHGYTF. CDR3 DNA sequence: TGTGCCAGCAGCCAAGGACTGAGCCATGGCTACACCTTC.

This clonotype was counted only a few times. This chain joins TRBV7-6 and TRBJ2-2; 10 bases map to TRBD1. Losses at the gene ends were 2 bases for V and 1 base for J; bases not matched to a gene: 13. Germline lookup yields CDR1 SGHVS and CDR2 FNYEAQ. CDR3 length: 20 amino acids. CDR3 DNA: TGTGCCAGCAGCTTAACAGACAGGGGGCGCCTCCTAAGGAACACCGGGGAGCTGTTTTTT. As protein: CASSLTDRGRLLRNTGELFF.

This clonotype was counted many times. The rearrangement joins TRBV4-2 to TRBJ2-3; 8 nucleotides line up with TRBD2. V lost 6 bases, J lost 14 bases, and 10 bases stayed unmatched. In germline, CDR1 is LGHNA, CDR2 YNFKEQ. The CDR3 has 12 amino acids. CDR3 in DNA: TGTGCCAGCAGTGACGGGGGGGTATCACGGTATTTT. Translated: CASSDGGVSRYF.

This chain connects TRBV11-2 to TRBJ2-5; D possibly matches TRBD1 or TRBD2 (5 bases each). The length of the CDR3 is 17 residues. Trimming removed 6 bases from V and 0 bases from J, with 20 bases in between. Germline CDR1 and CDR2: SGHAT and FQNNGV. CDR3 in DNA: TGTGCCAGCAGTAAATACCCGGGACGGACGTACCAAGAGACCCAGTACTTC. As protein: CASSKYPGRTYQETQYF.

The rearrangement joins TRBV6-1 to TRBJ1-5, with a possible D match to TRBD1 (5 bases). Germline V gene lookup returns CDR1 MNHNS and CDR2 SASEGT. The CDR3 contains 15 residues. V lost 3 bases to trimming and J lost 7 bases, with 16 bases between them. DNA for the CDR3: TGTGCCAGCAGTGATATGGGACGTAGTAGCCAGCCCCAGCATTTT. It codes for CASSDMGRSSQPQHF.

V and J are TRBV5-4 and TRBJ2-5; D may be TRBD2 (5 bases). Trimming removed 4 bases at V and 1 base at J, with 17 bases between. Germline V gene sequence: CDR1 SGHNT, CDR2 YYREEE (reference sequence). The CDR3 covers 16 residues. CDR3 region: CASSPVGLRAQETQYF. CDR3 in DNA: TGTGCCAGCAGCCCGGTGGGATTGAGGGCCCAAGAGACCCAGTACTTC. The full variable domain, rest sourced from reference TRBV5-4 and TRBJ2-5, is ETGVTQSPTHLIKTRGQQVTLRCSSQSGHNTVSWYQQALGQGPQFIFQYYREEENGRGNFPPRFSGLQFPNYSSELNVNALELDDSALYLCASSPVGLRAQETQYFGPGTRLLVL.

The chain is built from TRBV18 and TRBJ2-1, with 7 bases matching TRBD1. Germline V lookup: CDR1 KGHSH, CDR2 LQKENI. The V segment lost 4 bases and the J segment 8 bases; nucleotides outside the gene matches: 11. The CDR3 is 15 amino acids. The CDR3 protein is CASSQEGQVRDEQFF. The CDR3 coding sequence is TGTGCCAGCTCACAAGAAGGACAGGTCCGTGATGAGCAGTTCTTC.

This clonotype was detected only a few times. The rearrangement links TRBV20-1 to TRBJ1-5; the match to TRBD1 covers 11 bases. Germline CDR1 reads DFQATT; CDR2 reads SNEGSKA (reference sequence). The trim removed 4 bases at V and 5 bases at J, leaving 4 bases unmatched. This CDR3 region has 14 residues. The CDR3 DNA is TGCAGTGCTACCGGGACAGGGGGTTATCAGCCCCAGCATTTT. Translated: CSATGTGGYQPQHF.

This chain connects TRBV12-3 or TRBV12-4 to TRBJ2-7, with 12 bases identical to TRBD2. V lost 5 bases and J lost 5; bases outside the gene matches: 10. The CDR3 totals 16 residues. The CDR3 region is CASSTSGGQAVHEQYF. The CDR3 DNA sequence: TGTGCCAGCAGTACTAGCGGGGGGCAGGCTGTCCACGAGCAGTACTTC.

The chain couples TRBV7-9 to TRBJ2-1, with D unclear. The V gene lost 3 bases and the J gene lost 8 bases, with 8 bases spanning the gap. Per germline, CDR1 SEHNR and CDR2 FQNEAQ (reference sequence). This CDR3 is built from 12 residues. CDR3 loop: CASSFGSDEQFF. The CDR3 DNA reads TGTGCCAGCAGCTTTGGTTCTGATGAGCAGTTCTTC.

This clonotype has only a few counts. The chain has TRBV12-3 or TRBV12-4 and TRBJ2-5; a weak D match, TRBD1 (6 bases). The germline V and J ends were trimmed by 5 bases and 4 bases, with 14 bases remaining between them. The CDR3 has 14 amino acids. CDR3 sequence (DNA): TGTGCCAGCAGTCCTACAGGGCCCGGAGAGACCCAGTACTTC. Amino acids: CASSPTGPGETQYF.

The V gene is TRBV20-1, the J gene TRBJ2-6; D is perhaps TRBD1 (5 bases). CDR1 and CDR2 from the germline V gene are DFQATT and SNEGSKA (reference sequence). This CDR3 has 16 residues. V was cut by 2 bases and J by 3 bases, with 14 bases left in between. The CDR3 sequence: CSARPISDSGANVLTF. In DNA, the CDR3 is TGCAGTGCTAGACCCATATCCGACAGTGGGGCCAACGTCCTGACTTTC.

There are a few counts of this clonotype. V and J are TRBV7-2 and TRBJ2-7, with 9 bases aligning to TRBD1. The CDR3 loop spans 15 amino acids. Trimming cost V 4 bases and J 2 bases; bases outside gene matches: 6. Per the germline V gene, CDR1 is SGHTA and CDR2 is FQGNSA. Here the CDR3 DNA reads TGTGCCAGCAGCTCAAGGACAGGGGTCCCCTACGAGCAGTACTTC. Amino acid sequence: CASSSRTGVPYEQYF.

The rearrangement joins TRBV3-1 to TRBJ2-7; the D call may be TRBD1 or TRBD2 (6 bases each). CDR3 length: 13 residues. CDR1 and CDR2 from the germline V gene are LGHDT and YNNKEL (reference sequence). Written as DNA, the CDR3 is TGTGCTACGAGCCGGGGGCAGGGTTACGAGCAGTACTTC. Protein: CATSRGQGYEQYF.

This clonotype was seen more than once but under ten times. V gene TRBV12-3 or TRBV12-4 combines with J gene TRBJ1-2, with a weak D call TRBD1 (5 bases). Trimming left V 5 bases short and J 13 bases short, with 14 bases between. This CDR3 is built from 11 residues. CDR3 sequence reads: CASSPGGGSTF. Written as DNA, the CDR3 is TGTGCCAGCAGTCCTGGTGGGGGGAGCACCTTC.

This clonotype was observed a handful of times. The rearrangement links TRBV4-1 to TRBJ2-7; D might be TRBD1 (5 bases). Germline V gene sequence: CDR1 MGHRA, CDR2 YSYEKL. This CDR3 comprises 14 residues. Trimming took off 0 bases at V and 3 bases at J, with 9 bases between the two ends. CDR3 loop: CASSQEPRVYEQYF. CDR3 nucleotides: TGCGCCAGCAGCCAAGAACCCAGGGTCTACGAGCAGTACTTC.

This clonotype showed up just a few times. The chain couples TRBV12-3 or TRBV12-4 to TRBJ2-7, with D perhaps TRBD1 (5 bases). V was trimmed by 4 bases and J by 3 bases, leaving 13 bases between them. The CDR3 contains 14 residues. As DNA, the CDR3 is TGTGCCAGCAGTTCTGACAGACCCTTCTACGAGCAGTACTTC. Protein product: CASSSDRPFYEQYF.

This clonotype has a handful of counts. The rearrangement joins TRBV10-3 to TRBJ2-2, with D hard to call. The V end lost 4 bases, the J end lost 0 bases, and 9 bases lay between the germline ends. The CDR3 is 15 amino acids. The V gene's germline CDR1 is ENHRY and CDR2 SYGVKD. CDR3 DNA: TGTGCCATCAGTGGGGCAGGATCGAACACCGGGGAGCTGTTTTTT. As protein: CAISGAGSNTGELFF.

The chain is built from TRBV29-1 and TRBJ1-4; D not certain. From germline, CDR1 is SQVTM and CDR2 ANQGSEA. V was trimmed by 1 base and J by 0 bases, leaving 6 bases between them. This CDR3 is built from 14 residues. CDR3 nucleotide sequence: TGCAGCGTTGAAGGAGGGCCAACTAATGAAAAACTGTTTTTT. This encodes CSVEGGPTNEKLFF.

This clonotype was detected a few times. The CDR3 coding sequence is TGTGCCAGCAGCCCCTCTTCATCGCACTCTGGAAACACCATATATTTT. Translated: CASSPSSSHSGNTIYF. The chain links TRBV9 to TRBJ1-3, with D unresolved. Trimming shortened V by 4 bases and J by 0 bases, and 14 bases separated the two germline ends. The CDR3 runs to 16 residues. CDR1 and CDR2 (germline): SGDLS, YYNGEE.

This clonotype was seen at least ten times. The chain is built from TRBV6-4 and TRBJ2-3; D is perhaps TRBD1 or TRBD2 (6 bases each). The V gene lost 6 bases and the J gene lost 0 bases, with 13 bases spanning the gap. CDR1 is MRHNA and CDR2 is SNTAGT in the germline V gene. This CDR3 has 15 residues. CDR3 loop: CASRRRGISTDTQYF. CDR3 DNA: TGTGCCAGCAGGAGGAGGGGGATCAGCACAGATACGCAGTATTTT.

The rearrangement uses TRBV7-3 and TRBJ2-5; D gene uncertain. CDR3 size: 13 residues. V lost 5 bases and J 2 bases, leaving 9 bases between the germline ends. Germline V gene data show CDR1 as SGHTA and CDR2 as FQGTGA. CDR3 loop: CASSVSRQETQYF. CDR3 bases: TGTGCCAGCAGCGTTAGCAGACAAGAGACCCAGTACTTC.

The CDR3 bases are TGTGCCAGCAGCTTTGGGGGGGCAACAAACATTCAGTACTTC. This codes for CASSFGGATNIQYF. This chain connects TRBV7-9 to TRBJ2-4; tentatively, D is TRBD2 (7 bases). The V gene's germline CDR1 is SEHNR and CDR2 FQNEAQ (reference sequence). V lost 3 bases and J 6 bases, leaving 12 bases between the germline ends. The CDR3 is 14 residues long. Full variable domain (missing parts from reference TRBV7-9 and TRBJ2-4): DTGVSQNPRHKITKRGQNVTFRCDPISEHNRLYWYRQTLGQGPEFLTYFQNEAQLEKSRLLSDRFSAERPKGSFSTLEIQRTEQGDSAMYLCASSFGGATNIQYFGAGTRLSVL.

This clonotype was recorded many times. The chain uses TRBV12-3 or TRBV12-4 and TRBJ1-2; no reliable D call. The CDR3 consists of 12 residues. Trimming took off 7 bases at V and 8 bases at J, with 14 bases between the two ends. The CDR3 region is CASTGGIYGYTF. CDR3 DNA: TGTGCCAGCACAGGAGGGATATACGGCTACACCTTC.

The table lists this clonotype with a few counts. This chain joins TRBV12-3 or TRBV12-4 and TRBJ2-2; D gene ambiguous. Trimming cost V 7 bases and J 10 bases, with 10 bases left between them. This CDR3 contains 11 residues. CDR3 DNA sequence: TGTGCCAGCACCCCGGGCGTGGAGCTGTTTTTT. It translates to CASTPGVELFF.

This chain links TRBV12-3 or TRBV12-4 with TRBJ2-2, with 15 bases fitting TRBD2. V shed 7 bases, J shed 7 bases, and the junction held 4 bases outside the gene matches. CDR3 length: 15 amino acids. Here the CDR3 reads CASNGLAGGIGELFF. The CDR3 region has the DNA TGTGCCAGCAATGGACTAGCGGGGGGGATCGGGGAGCTGTTTTTT.

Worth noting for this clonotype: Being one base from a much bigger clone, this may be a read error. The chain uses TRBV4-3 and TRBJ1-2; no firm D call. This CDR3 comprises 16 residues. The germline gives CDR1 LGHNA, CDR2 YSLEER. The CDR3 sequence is CTSSQDEATLNYGYTF. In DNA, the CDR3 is TGCACCAGCAGCCAAGATGAGGCAACGCTTAACTATGGCTACACCTTC.

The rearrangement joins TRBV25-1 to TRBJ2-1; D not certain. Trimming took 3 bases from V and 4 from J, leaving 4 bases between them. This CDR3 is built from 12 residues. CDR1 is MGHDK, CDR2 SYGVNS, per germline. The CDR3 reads CASSDGYNEQFF. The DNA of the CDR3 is TGTGCCAGCAGTGACGGATACAATGAGCAGTTCTTC.

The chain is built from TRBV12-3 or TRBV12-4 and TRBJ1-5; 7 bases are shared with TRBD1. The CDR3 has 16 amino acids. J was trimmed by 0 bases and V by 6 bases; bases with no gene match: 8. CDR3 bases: TGTGCCAGCAGACCCACGACAGGGTATAGCAATCAGCCCCAGCATTTT. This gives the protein CASRPTTGYSNQPQHF.

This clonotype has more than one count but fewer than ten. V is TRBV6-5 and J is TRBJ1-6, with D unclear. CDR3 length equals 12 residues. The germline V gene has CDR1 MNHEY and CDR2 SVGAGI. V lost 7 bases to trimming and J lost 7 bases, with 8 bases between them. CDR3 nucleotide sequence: TGTGCCAGCAAGGCAGGAAATTCACCCCTCCACTTT. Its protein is CASKAGNSPLHF.